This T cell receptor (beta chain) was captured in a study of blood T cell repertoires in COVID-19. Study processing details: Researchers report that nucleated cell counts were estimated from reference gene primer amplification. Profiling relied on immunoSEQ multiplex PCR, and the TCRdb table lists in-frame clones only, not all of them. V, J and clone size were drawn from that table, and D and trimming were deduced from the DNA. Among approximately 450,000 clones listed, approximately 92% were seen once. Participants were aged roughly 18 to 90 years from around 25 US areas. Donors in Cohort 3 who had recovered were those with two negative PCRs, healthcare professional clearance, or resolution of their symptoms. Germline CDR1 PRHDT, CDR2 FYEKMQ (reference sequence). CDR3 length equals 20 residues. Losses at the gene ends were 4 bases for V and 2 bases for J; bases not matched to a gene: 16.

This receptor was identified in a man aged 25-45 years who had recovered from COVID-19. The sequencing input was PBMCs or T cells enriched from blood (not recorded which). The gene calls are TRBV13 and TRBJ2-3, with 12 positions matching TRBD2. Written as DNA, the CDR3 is TGTGCCAGCAGCTCTCGACCCGGGACTAGCGGGCCCGATCACACAGATACGCAGTATTTT. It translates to CASSSRPGTSGPDHTDTQYF.